This T cell receptor (beta chain) is drawn from a study of shared clonotypes between healthy human individuals. Produced via immunoSEQ multiplex PCR; TCRdb's table is partial and in-frame only. Of 950,000 to 1,200,000 clones listed, 60% to 80% are singletons. As regards this clone: This may be a read error: a much more frequent sequence differs by one nucleotide. Other nucleotide sequences from this sample produce the same CDR3.

CDR1 and CDR2 from the germline V gene are SQVTM and ANQGSEA. The V segment lost 6 bases and the J segment 4 bases; nucleotides outside the gene matches: 8. The CDR3 is 13 residues long. The chain employs TRBV29-1 and TRBJ2-7; TRBD1 matches at 8 bases. The sequence was collected from a man between 18 and 29 years old in good health. Some clones in this sample may be carry-over from other donors' samples. Sample: memory CD4+ T cells from PBMCs. Stated subset: CD45RA-negative fraction. The CDR3 region is CSVGGQGVYEQYF. CDR3 in DNA: TGCAGCGTGGGTGGACAGGGCGTATACGAGCAGTACTTC.